The clone carrying this T cell receptor beta chain has only one observation. Its antigen is unidentified. This entry belongs to a study of cytomegalovirus exposure and HLA in healthy donors. About the research overall: A prior analysis found 95 million to 140 million unique TCR beta sequences from some 190 million T cells.

The V gene's germline CDR1 is KGHSH and CDR2 LQKENI. V lost 5 bases to trimming and J lost 4 bases; unmatched junction nucleotides: 8. The CDR3 runs to 15 residues. Regarding the study as a whole: A reported reduction in N-insertions relative to the roughly 710-donor mean was seen in an Asian-associated ancestry cluster in a later analysis. Researchers had no immune exposure information except CMV serostatus available. Data from an earlier analysis indicated that most TCR beta V segments were productive either about 87% or about 30% of the time.

PCR amplification relied on 60 Vbeta primers (plus 13 Jbeta primers). TCRdb keeps only in-frame clones here, not all; method: immunoSEQ multiplex PCR. The sample comprises 150,000 to 200,000 clones, roughly four fifths of which are singletons, and around 1% rests with the top ten. The receptor was derived from a woman in her forties in good health and CMV-seronegative. Sequencing used PBMCs. The rearrangement links TRBV18 to TRBJ2-3, with 8 positions matching TRBD2. The CDR3 is CASSAAGVYADTQYF. In DNA form, the CDR3 reads TGTGCCAGCTCAGCAGCGGGAGTTTATGCAGATACGCAGTATTTT.